Listed here is a single T cell receptor beta chain. Looked up from germline, CDR1 is MNHEY and CDR2 is SVGAGI. The CDR3 totals 14 residues. The sample belongs to a study of monozygotic twins with inflammatory bowel disease. TCRdb re-called the 5' RACE reads and gives one entry per CDR3 protein, without DNA. The sample has some 200,000 distinct CDR3 sequences. The chain combines TRBV6-5 with TRBJ2-7; lacking DNA, the TRBD1 call made by TCRdb goes unchecked. Input material: blood. This TCR was sampled from a human donor with ulcerative colitis or Crohn's disease, or a healthy co-twin of an affected twin (not recorded which). The CDR3 protein is CASSYGHSLGEQYF.